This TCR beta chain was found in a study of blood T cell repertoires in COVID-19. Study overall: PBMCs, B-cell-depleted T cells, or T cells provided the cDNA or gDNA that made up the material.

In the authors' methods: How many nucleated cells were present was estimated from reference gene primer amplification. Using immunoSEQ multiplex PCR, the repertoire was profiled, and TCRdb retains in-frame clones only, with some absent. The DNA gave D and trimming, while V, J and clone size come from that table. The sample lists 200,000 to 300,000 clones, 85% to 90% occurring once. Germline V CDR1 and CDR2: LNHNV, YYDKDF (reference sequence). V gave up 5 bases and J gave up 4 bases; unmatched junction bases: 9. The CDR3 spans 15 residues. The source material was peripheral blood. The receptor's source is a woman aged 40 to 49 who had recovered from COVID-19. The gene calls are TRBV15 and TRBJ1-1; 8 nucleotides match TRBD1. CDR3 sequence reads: CATSPQTGVFTEAFF. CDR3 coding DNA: TGTGCCACCAGCCCCCAGACAGGGGTCTTCACTGAAGCTTTCTTT.